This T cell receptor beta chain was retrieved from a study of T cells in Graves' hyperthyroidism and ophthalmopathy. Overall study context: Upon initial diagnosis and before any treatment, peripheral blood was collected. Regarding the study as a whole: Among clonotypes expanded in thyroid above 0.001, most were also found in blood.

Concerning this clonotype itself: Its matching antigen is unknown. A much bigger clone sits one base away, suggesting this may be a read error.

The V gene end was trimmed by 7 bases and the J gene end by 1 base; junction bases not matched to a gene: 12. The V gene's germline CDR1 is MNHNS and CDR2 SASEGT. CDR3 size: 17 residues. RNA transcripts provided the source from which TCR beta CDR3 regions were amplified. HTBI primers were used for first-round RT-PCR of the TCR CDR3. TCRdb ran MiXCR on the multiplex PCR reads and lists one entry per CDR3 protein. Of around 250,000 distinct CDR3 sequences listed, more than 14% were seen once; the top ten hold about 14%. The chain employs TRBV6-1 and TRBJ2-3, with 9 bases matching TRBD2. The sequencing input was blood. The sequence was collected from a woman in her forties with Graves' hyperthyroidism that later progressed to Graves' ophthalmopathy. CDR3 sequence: CASTRLAEVGGTDTQYF. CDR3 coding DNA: TGTGCCAGCACCCGACTAGCGGAAGTAGGTGGCACAGATACGCAGTATTTT.